This T cell receptor (beta chain) was sequenced for a study of shared clonotypes between healthy human individuals (TCRdb year 2020). As for the study more broadly: The cohort included three men and a couple of women between 18 and 49 years of age. Different laboratories and diverse techniques were used to prepare libraries and sequence TCR repertoires, to increase sequencing depth and limit assay-specific biases. For each donor, CD4 naive and CD4 memory were each given three plates, CD8 naive was given two plates, and CD8 memory was given one plate. To estimate repertoire size and how much clonotypes are shared between individuals, the study performed deep sequencing of blood TCR repertoires from roughly five healthy adults. Between about 0.94 and 10 billion PBMCs per donor were obtained by leukapheresis.

Results and caveats for the whole study, not just this receptor: The genetic and exposure-history diversity represented was limited by the small number of donors. Based on pairwise subsampling, the degree of clonotype sharing among donors was expected to be affected by sequencing depth. Across four donors, roughly 5.4% of naive CD4, around 3.5% of naive CD8, about 2.3% of memory CD4, and under 0.45% of memory CD8 clonotypes were shared. Incomplete sequencing was indicated by rarefaction of sorted-subset datasets, despite the large sequencing depth. Sampling was restricted to blood, and TCR repertoires in tissues likely differ from the TCR repertoires found in blood. Naive subsets generally had larger estimated clonotype richness than memory subsets did. Higher generation probabilities were observed for clonotypes shared by all four sorted-subset donors than for non-shared clonotypes.

The CDR3 has 16 amino acids, counting the end cysteine and phenylalanine. The entry retains the CDR3 DNA only, 48 bases that are in frame from base 1. Trimming removed 3 bases from V and 9 bases from J; the gene matches leave 8 bases unexplained. The CDR1 and CDR2 encoded by the germline V gene (reference sequence) are MNHNY and SVGAGI. CD8 naive samples were CD45RO-negative cells positively selected for CCR7, giving a CD45RA+CCR7+ population that excluded TemRA cells. Healthy HIV-negative adults with no recently reported acute infections or vaccinations were included as donors. Every donor was a Caucasian adult residing in Nashville, Tennessee, USA. After blood collection by leukapheresis, PBMCs were isolated using Ficoll-Histopaque density gradient centrifugation and then cryopreserved in the vapor phase of liquid nitrogen. Analytical flow cytometry was used to check the purity and quantity of each magnetically sorted T cell population. Each sorted fraction had its genomic DNA isolated and then quantified by UV absorbance on a Nanodrop 2000c.

Using the deep immunoSEQ assay, multiplex PCR amplified TCR CDR3 regions from genomic DNA. For each cell subset, the extracted genomic DNA was distributed evenly across all wells of several immunoSEQ 96-well plates, and each plate served as one replicate. For sorted subsets, each replicate PCR was loaded with roughly 0.2 ug genomic DNA, equivalent to about 33,000 T cell genomes. Purified libraries were measured with a Qubit 3.0 fluorometer, size-checked on a Bioanalyzer 2100, and measured again with the KAPA Library Quantification kit. Each immunoSEQ 96-well plate was sequenced on its own single-read 150-cycle Illumina NextSeq 550 flow cell. The paper's data handling went like this. Because only junctional sequences without quality scores were contained in the immunoSEQ output, filtering matching that applied to full-length reads could not be performed. Sequences were annotated with PyIR, a Python wrapper for IgBLAST v1.9, using IMGT germline references to assign V/J genes and CDR3. Reads with weak V/J assignments (E-value above 1e-6), missing CDR3, stop codons, out-of-frame junctions, or ambiguous translated residues were removed. V3J clonotypes were defined as sequences sharing the same inferred V gene, J gene, and CDR3 amino acid sequence. The percentage overlap between two repertoires was calculated by dividing the number of shared unique clonotypes by the size of the smaller repertoire. RTK rarefaction, the Chao1 estimator, and Recon v2.1 estimates of unobserved clonotypes were used to assess repertoire richness. Generation probabilities for all TCRbeta clonotypes obtained by the gDNA method from a few donors were computed using OLGA. TCRdb limited this immuneACCESS table to in-frame rearrangements with V and J called. A share of clones is missing; checked studies link under half to unresolved V genes, and the rest is unexplained. That table furnishes V, J and clone size, whereas the DNA furnished D and trimming. The sample table lists around 2,000,000 clones, 85% to 95% of them with a count of one. The ten largest clones add up to more than 0.95% of the sample.

On this clone itself: Its antigen is still unknown. Base qualities are not at hand, and no much larger clone is one base apart.

The sample comprised naive CD8+ T cells sorted from blood. The sample's cell subset or site label is to be understood as: CD45RA+CCR7+. The sequence links TRBV6-6 to TRBJ2-1; 13 of the junction bases match TRBD2. This sequence originates from a man younger than 35 in good health. The DNA is TGTGCCAGCAGTTATAACAGACTAGCGGGAGGAGGTGAGCAGTTCTTC. It specifies CASSYNRLAGGGEQFF.